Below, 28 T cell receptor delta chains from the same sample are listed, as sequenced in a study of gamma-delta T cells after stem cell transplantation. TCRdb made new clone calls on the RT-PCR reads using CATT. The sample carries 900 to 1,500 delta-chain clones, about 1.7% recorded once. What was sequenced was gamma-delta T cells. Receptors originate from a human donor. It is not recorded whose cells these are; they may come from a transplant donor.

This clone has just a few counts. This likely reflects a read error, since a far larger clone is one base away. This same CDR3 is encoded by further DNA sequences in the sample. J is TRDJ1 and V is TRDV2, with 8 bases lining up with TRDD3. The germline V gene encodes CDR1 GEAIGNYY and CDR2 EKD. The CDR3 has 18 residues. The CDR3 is CACDSVLGADTYTDKLIF. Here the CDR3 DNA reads TGTGCCTGTGACAGTGTACTGGGGGCTGATACCTACACCGATAAGCTCATCTTT.

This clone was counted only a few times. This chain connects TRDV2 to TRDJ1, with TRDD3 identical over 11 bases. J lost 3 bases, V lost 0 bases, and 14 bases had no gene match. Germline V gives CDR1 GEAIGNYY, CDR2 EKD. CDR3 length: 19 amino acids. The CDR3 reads CACDTADLGDTSAADKLIF. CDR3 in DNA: TGTGCCTGTGACACCGCAGACCTGGGGGATACCTCGGCCGCCGATAAACTCATCTTT.

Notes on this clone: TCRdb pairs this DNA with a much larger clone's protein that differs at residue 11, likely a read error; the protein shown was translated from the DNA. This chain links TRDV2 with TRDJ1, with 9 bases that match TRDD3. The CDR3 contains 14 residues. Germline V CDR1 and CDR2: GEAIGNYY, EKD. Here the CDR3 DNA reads TGTGCCTCTGACAAACTGGGGGACACCGATGAACTCATCTTT. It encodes CASDKLGDTDELIF.

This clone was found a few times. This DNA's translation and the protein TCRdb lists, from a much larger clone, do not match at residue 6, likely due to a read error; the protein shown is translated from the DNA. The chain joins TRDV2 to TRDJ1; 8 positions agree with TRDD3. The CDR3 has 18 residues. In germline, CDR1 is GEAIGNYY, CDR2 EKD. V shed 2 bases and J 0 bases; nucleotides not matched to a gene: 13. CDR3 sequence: CACDSILGADTYTDKLIF. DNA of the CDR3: TGTGCCTGTGACAGTATACTGGGGGCTGATACCTACACCGATAAACTCATCTTT.

The CDR3 here is CACDPAEAGGCSWDTRQMFF. CDR3 sequence (DNA): TGTGCCTGTGACCCCGCGGAGGCTGGGGGATGCTCCTGGGACACCCGACAGATGTTTTTC. This chain uses TRDV2 with TRDJ3; 9 bases fit TRDD3. Germline CDR1 GEAIGNYY, CDR2 EKD. The junction had 11 bases not matched to a gene; V was cut back by 3 bases and J by 0 bases. There are 20 residues in the CDR3.

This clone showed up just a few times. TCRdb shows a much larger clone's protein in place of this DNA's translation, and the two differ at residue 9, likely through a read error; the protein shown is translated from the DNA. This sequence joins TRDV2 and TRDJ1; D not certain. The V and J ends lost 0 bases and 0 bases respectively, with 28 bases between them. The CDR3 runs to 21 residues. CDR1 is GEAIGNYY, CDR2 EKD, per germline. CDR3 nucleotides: TGTGCCTGTGACACCCTCCCCGTTGCGAGTGGGTGGAAACGCCACACCGATAAACTCATCTTT. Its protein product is CACDTLPVASGWKRHTDKLIF.

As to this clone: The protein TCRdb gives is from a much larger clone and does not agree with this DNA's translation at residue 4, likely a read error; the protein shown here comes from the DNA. CDR3 DNA sequence: TGTGCCTGTGGCGCCGTACTGGGGGATACGCGAACCGATAAACTCATCTTT. Protein sequence: CACGAVLGDTRTDKLIF. V is TRDV2 and J is TRDJ1; 13 bases are a match to TRDD3. Germline CDR1 GEAIGNYY, CDR2 EKD. This CDR3 region has 17 residues. V was pared by 5 bases and J by 2 bases, with 10 bases of the junction left unmatched.

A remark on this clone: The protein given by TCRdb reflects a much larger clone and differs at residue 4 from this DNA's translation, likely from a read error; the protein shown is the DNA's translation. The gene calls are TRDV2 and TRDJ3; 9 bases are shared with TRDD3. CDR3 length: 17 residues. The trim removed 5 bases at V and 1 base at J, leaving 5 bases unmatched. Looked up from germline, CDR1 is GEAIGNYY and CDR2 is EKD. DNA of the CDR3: TGTGCCTGTGGCAGTACTGGGGGATCCTGGGACACCCGACAGATGTTTTTC. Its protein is CACGSTGGSWDTRQMFF.

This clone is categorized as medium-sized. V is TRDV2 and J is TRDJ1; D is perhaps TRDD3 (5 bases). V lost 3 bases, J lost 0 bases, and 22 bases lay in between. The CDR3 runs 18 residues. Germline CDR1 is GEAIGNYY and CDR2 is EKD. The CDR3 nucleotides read TGTGCCTGTGACTCCGTTATGGGGACGCCAGGGGACACCGATAAACTCATCTTT. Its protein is CACDSVMGTPGDTDKLIF.

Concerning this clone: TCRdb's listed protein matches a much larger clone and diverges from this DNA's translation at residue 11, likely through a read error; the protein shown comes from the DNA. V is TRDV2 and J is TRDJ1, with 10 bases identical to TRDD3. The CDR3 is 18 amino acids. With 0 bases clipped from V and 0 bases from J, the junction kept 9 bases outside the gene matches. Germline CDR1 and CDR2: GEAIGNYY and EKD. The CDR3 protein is CACDTVGDTRAYTDKLIF. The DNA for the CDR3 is TGTGCCTGTGACACCGTGGGGGATACCAGGGCGTACACCGATAAACTCATCTTT.

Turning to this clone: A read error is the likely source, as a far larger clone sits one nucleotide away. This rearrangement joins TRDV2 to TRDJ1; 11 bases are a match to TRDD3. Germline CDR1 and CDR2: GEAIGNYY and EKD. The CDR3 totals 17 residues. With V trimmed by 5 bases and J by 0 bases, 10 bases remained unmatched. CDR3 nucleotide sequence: TGTGCCTGTGGCACACTGGGGGATAAACGGGACACCGATAAACTCATCTTT. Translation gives CACGTLGDKRDTDKLIF.

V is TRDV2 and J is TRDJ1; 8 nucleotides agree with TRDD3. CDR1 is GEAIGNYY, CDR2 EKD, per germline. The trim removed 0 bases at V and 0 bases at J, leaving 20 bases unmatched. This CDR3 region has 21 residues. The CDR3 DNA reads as TGTGCCTGTGACACCGTCGGGGGGACTCACTGGGGGCCTACAAACACCGATAAACTCATCTTT. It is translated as CACDTVGGTHWGPTNTDKLIF.

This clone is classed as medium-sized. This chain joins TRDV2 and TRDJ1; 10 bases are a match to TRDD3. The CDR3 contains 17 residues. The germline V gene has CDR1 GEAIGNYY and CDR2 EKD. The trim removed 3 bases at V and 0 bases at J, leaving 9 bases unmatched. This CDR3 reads CACDSVLGDSDTDKLIF. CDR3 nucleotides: TGTGCCTGTGACTCCGTACTGGGGGATTCTGACACCGATAAACTCATCTTT.

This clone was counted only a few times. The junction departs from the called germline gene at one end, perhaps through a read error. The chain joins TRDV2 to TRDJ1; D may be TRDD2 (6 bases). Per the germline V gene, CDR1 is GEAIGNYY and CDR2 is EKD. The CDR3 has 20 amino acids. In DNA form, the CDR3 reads TGTGCCTGTGACACCGTTTCTTTCCTAAAGGCTGTGGGTATCACCGATACACTCATCTTT. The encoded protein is CACDTVSFLKAVGITDTLIF.

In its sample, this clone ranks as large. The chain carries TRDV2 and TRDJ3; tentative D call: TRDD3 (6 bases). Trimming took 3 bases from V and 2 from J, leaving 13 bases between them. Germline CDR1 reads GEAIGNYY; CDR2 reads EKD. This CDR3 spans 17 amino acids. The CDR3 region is CACDQTGRPWDTRQMFF. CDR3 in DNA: TGTGCCTGTGACCAGACTGGGAGACCCTGGGACACCCGACAGATGTTTTTC.

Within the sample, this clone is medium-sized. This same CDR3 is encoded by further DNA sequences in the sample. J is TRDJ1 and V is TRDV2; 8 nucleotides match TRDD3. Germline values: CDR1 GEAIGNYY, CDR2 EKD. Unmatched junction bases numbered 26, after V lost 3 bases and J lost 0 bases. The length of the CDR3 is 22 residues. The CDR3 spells CACDPIGQTGGSSGPHTDKLIF. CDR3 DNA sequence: TGTGCCTGTGACCCAATTGGTCAAACTGGGGGTTCCTCAGGACCGCACACCGATAAACTCATCTTT.

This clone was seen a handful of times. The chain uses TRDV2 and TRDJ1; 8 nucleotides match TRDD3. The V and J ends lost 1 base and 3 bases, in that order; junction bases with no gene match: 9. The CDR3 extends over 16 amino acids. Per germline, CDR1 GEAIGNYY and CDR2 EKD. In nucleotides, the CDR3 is TGTGCCTGTGACACTCTGGGGGACTTCGAACCCGATAAACTCATCTTT. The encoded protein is CACDTLGDFEPDKLIF.

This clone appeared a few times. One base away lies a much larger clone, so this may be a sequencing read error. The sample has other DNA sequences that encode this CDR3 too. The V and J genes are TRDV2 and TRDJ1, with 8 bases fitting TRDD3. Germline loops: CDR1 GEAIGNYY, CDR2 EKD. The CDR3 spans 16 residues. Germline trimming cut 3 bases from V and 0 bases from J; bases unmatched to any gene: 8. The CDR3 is CACDPLLGGYTDKLIF. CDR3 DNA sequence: TGTGCCTGTGACCCATTACTGGGGGGTTACACCGATAAACTCATCTTT.

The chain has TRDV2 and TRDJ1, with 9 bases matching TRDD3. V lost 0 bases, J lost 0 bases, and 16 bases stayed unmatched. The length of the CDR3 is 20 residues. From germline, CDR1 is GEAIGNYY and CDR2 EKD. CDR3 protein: CACDTVVGDRPKQYTDKLIF. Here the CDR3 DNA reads TGTGCCTGTGACACCGTGGTGGGGGATAGACCAAAACAGTACACCGATAAACTCATCTTT.

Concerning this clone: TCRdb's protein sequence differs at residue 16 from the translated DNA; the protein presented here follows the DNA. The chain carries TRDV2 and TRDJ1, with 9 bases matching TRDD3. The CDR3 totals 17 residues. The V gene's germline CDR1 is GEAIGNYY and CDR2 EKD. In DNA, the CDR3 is TGTGCCTGTGACACCGTCGGGGGGATACCGTACACCGATAAACTCACCTTT. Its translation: CACDTVGGIPYTDKLTF.

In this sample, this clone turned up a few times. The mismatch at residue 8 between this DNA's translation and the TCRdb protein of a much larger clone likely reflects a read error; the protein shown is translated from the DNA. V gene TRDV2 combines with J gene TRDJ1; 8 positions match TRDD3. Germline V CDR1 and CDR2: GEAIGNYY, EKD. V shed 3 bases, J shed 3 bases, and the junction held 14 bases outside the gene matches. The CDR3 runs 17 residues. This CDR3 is CACDPLGRDTSADKLIF. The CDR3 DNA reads TGTGCCTGTGACCCGTTGGGGAGGGATACGTCTGCCGATAAACTCATCTTT.

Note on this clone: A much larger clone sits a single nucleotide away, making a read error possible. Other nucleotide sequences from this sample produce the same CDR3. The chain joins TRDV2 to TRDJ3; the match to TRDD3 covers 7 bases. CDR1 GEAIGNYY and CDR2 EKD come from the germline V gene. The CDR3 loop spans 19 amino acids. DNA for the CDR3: TGCGCCTGTGACACACCTGGGGGCCAACCATCCTGGGACACCCGACAGATGTTTTTC. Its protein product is CACDTPGGQPSWDTRQMFF.

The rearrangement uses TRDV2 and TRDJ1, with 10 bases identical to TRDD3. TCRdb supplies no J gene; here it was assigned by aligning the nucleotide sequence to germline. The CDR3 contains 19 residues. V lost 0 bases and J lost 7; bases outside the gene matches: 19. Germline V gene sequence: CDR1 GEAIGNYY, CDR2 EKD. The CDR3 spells CACDTRTGMGDTGAAKLIF. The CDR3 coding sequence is TGTGCCTGTGACACCAGGACCGGTATGGGGGATACCGGAGCGGCTAAACTCATCTTT.

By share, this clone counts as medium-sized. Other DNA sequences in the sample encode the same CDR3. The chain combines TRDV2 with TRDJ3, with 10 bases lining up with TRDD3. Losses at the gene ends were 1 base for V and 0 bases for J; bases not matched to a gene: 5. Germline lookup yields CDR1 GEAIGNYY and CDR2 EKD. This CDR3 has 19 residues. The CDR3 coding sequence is TGTGCCTGTGACACTGGGGGATACCGAAGCTCCTGGGACACCCGACAGATGTTTTTC. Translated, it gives CACDTGGYRSSWDTRQMFF.

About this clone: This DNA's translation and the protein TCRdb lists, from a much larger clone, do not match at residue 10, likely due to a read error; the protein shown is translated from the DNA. CDR3 in DNA: TGTGCCTGTGACACCGTGGTGGGGGATATGCCAAAGAAACTCATCTTT. As protein: CACDTVVGDMPKKLIF. V usage is TRDV2 and J usage is TRDJ1; 9 nucleotides align to TRDD3. V was pared by 0 bases and J by 8 bases, with 12 bases of the junction left unmatched. CDR3 length equals 16 residues. The germline CDR1 and CDR2 sequences are GEAIGNYY and EKD.

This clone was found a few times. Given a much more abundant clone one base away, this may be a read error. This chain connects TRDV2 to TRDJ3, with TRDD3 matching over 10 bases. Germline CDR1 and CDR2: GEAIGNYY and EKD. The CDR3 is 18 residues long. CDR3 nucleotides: TGTGCCTGTGGCACCGGGGGATACGGCACCTGGGACACCCGACAGATGTTTTTC. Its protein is CACGTGGYGTWDTRQMFF.

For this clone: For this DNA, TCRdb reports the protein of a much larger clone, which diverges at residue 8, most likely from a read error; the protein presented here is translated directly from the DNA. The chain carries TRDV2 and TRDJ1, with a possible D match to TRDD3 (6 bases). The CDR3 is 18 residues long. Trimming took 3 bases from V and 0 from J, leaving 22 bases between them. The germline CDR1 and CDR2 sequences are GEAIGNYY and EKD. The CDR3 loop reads CACDPLRWGETYTDKLIF. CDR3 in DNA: TGTGCCTGTGACCCGCTTCGGTGGGGGGAAACGTACACCGATAAACTCATCTTT.

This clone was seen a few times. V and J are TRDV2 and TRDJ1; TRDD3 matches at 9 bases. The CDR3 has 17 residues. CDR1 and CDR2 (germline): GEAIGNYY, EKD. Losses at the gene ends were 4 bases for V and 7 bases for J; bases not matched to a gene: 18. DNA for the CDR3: TGTGCCTGTGAATTACTGGGGGAACAAATAGGGTATCGTAAACTCATCTTT. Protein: CACELLGEQIGYRKLIF.